This TCR beta chain derives from a study of CD8+CD57+ T cells in acquired aplastic anemia. The overall study: DNA per sorted CD4+ or CD8+ sample ranged roughly 0.17 to 27.4 ug, averaging 3.2 ug.

Study-level findings and limits: Approximately 30 was the count of CD8+ CDR3 sequences that patients shared with controls.

Genomic DNA acted as the template from which TCR beta VDJ combination and CDR3 sequence profiling were carried out. TCRdb redid the calling of the reads with MiXCR, one entry per CDR3 protein. The sample has 100,000 to 150,000 distinct CDR3 sequences; around 48% are singletons. This clonotype was detected ten times or more. Antigen unknown. The CDR3 is 14 amino acids. V was pared by 5 bases and J by 1 base, with 5 bases of the junction left unmatched. CDR1 is SEHNR and CDR2 is FQNEAQ in the germline V gene (reference sequence). Sample: sorted CD4+, CD8+, or CD8+CD57+ T cells (not recorded which) from PBMCs. The clonotype was recovered from a human donor in good health, serving as a control. The rearrangement links TRBV7-9 to TRBJ2-7, with 7 bases matching TRBD1. In DNA, the CDR3 is TGTGCCAGCAGCCCTCAGGGGGAATCCTACGAGCAGTACTTC. Translating gives CASSPQGESYEQYF.